This TCR beta chain was found in a study of blood T cell repertoires in COVID-19. Study background: Samples of COVID-19 (acute and convalescent) were obtained from the United States, Italy and Spain. T cells, B-cell-depleted T cells, or PBMCs provided the cDNA or gDNA that served as material.

Original data processing: The assay estimated nucleated cells by amplifying reference gene primers. TCRdb keeps only in-frame clones here, not all; method: immunoSEQ multiplex PCR. For V, J and clone size, that table is used; D and trimming come from the DNA. The data show around 300,000 clones, roughly 88% seen once. CDR1 is LNHDA, CDR2 SQIVND, per germline (reference sequence). V lost 5 bases to trimming and J lost 5 bases, with 12 bases between them. CDR3 length: 13 residues. The TCR comes from a woman in her seventies with acute or convalescent COVID-19. Sequences were obtained from peripheral blood. This chain uses TRBV19 with TRBJ1-1; no reliable D call. The CDR3 reads CASSFQVTTEAFF. The CDR3 nucleotides are TGTGCCAGTAGTTTCCAGGTAACTACTGAAGCTTTCTTT. Based on the CDR3 plus reference TRBV19 and TRBJ1-1, the full variable domain is DGGITQSPKYLFRKEGQNVTLSCEQNLNHDAMYWYRQDPGQGLRLIYYSQIVNDFQKGDIAEGYSVSREKKESFPLTVTSAQKNPTAFYLCASSFQVTTEAFFGQGTRLTVV.